This entry describes one T cell receptor (beta chain). Antigen specificity is unknown. Given a much more abundant clone one base away, this may be a read error. This sample was taken from a study of molecular identifiers for immune sequencing clone quantification. Broader study findings: The share of molecules held by clones above 20 RNA copies was over 98% in effector cells and under 1% in naive cells.

Using its own MiXCR run on the PCR reads, TCRdb lists one record per CDR3 protein. This table has about half a million distinct CDR3 sequences, around 23% appearing once. The CDR3 spans 13 residues. The germline V gene has CDR1 SGHVS and CDR2 FNYEAQ. The TCR comes from a human donor in good health. Some libraries in this study had Jurkat cell RNA spiked in. This chain connects TRBV7-6 to TRBJ1-1; 7 bases fit TRBD1. Sequenced: naive CD8+ T cells from blood, with Jurkat cell RNA spiked in. The subset: FACS-sorted CD8+CD4-CCR7+CD45RA+ naive T cells. The CDR3 spells CASSRDSFTGAFF. The CDR3 DNA sequence: TGTGCCAGCAGCCGGGACAGCTTCACTGGAGCTTTCTTT.